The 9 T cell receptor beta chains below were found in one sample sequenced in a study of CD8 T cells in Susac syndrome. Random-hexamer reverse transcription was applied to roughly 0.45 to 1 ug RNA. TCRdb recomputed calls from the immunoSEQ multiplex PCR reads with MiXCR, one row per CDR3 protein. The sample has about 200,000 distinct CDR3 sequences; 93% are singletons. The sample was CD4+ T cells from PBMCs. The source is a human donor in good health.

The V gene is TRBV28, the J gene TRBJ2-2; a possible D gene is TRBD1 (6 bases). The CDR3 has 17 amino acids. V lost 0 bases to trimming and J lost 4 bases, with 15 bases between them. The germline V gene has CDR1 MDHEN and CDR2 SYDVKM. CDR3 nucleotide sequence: TGTGCCAGCAGTTTATGGGGCGGACAGCAGGGCACCGGGGAGCTGTTTTTT. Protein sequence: CASSLWGGQQGTGELFF.

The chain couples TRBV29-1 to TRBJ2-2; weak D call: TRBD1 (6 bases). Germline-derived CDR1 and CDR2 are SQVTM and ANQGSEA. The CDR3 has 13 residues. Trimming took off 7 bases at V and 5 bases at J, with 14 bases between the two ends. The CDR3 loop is CSAGHSETGELFF. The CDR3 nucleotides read TGCAGCGCGGGACACTCCGAGACCGGGGAGCTGTTTTTT.

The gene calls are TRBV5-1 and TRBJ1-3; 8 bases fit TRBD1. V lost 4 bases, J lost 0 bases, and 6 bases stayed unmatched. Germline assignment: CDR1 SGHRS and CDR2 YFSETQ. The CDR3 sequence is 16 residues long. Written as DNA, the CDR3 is TGCGCCAGCAGCGGACAGGGCTACTCCTCTGGAAACACCATATATTTT. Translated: CASSGQGYSSGNTIYF.

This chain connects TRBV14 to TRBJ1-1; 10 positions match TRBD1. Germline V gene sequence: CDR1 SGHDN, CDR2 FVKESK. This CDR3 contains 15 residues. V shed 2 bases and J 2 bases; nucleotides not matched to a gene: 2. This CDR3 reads CASSQRQGANTEAFF. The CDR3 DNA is TGTGCCAGCAGCCAACGACAGGGGGCAAACACTGAAGCTTTCTTT. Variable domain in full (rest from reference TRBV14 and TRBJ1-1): EAGVTQFPSHSVIEKGQTVTLRCDPISGHDNLYWYRRVMGKEIKFLLHFVKESKQDESGMPNNRFLAERTGGTYSTLKVQPAELEDSGVYFCASSQRQGANTEAFFGQGTRLTVV.

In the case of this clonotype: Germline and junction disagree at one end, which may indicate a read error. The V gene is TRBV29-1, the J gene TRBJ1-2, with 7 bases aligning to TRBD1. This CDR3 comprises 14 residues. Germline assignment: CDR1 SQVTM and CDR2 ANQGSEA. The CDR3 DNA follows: TGCAGCGTAGAAGACAGGGAAACTAACTATGGCTACACCTTC. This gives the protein CSVEDRETNYGYTF.

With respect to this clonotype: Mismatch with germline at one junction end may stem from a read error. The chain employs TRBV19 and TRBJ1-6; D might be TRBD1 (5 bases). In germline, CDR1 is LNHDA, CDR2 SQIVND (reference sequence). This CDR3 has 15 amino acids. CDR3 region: CASSQGGWTNSPFHF. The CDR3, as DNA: TGTGCCAGTAGCCAGGGAGGCTGGACAAATTCACCCTTCCACTTT.

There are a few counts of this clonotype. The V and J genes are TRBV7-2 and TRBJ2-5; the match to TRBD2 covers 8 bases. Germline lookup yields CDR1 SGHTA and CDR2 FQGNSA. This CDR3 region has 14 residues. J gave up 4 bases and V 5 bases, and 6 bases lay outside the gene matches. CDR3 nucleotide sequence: TGTGCCAGCAGCCGTGGACTAGCAGGAGAGACCCAGTACTTC. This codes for CASSRGLAGETQYF. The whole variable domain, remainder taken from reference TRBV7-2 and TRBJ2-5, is GAGVSQSPSNKVTEKGKDVELRCDPISGHTALYWYRQSLGQGLEFLIYFQGNSAPDKSGLPSDRFSAERTGGSVSTLTIQRTQQEDSAVYLCASSRGLAGETQYFGPGTRLLVL.

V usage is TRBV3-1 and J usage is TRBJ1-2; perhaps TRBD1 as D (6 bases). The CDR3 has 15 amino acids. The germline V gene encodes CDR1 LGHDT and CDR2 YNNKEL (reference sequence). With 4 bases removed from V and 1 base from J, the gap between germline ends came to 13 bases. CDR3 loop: CASSPRTAINYGYTF. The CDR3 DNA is TGTGCCAGCAGCCCACGGACAGCAATTAACTATGGCTACACCTTC.

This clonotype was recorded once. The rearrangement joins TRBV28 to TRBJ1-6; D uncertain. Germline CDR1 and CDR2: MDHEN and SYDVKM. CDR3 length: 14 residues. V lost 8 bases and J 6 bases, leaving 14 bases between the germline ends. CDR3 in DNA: TGTGCCAGCCTACGGTCGATAAGTAATTCACCCCTCCACTTT. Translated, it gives CASLRSISNSPLHF.